These T cell receptor beta chains were read from a single sample in a study of neurological immune-mediated disorders. TCRdb used MiXCR to reprocess the 5' RACE reads, holding one entry per CDR3 protein. The table lists some 46,000 distinct CDR3 sequences, 4% to 5.5% of them singletons. What was sequenced was PBMCs. Receptor source: a woman aged 60-70 years with multiple sclerosis. Both conserved end residues are part of each CDR3. The size entry is marked missing in some rows and otherwise reads once, few, many or a size class.

TRBV29-1,many,CSVASGGANGELFF
TRBV20-1,many,CSARAGSGSGTGELFF
TRBV9,few,CASSVGGGSYNEQFF
TRBV7-8,many,CASSLAEYQETQYF
TRBV2,many,CASYEGGAGNQPQHF
TRBV7-9,many,CASSLTTGEAFF
TRBV20-1,many,CSARAGASGELFF
TRBV20-1,few,CSASTREIGLATDTQYF
TRBV5-6,many,CASSLSGTKQFF
TRBV18,many,CASSPLGQGNTEAFF
TRBV29-1,many,CSVTGTTSSDTQYF
TRBV30,many,CAWRGRGVKQFF
TRBV5-1,-,CASSWGQGSYEQYF
TRBV12-3/TRBV12-4,-,CASRTRAYTQYF
TRBV12-3/TRBV12-4,many,CASSLGTAGSGPGTHDTQYF
TRBV29-1,many,CSVENQGGTEAFF
TRBV20-1,-,CSASLGSLTGNTIYF
TRBV12-3/TRBV12-4,few,CASSSLPGRGNSPLHF
TRBV12-3/TRBV12-4,-,CASSFSGQGSYEQYF
TRBV7-8,-,CASSPTTSRETQYF
TRBV15,many,CATSGELGRITDTQYF
TRBV20-1,few,CSAITGGGESKAFF
TRBV2,once,CASSGDRGRAGELFF
TRBV27,many,CASSFGGNGNTIYF
TRBV6-2/TRBV6-3,many,CASSYGTSAETQYF
TRBV5-1,-,CASSLGAGGVGTEAFF
TRBV5-1,few,CASSPDRAQETQYF
TRBV24-1,many,CATSDSQGGSNQPQHF
TRBV7-9,-,CASRAGLSTQYF
TRBV20-1,many,CSIDLANEQFF
TRBV19,few,CASSGSGTVNTEAFF
TRBV20-1,many,CSAQVSAKETQYF
TRBV6-6,many,CASSSGGAQYF
TRBV7-2,-,CASSLEGLYDRGSNGYTF
TRBV4-3,many,CASSQGYNEQFF
TRBV4-3,many,CASSPYRGNFQPQHF
TRBV4-2,few,CASSQRGRTGANVLTF
TRBV7-3,-,CASSLIGGANTGELFF
TRBV19,few,CASSIDEPGAGKLFF
TRBV20-1,many,CSASPSGTGEQFF
TRBV2,few,CASTTLRTSNTGELFF
TRBV7-9,many,CASSLSPSRRLNTEAFF
TRBV5-5,many,CASAGLIDNEQFF
TRBV20-1,many,CSARERDRGPGANVLTF
TRBV5-1,many,CASSPGQGGTGELFF
TRBV7-3,few,CASSATYGETQYF
TRBV10-3,many,CAISLAGGLDEQFF
TRBV12-3/TRBV12-4,few,CASTQDSNNEQFF
TRBV7-6,many,CASSSVGRGGWNEQFF
TRBV2,many,CASNPGQLGYTF
TRBV11-3,many,CASSSSGQGTDTQYF
TRBV20-1,-,CSAPGKGHGYTF